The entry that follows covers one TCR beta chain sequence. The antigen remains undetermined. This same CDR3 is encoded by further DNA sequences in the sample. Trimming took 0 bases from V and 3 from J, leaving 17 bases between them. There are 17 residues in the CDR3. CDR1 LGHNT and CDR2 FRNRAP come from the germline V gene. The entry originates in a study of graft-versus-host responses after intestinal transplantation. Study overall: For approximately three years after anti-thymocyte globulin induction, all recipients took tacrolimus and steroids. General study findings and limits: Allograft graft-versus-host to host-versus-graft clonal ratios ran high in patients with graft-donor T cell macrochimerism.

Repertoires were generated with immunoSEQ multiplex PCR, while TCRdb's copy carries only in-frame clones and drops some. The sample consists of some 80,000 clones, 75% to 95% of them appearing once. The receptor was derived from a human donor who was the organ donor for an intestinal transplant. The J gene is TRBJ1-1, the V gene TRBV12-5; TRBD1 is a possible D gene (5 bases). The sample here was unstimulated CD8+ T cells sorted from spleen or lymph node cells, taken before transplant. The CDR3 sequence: CASGLVVWGRGDTEAFF. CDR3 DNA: TGTGCTAGTGGTTTGGTAGTTTGGGGCAGAGGGGACACTGAAGCTTTCTTT.